This T cell receptor beta chain was retrieved from a study of T cells in Graves' hyperthyroidism and ophthalmopathy. This clonotype was seen many times. TCR beta CDR3 regions were amplified from RNA transcripts. HTBI primers were the set used in a first-round RT-PCR of the TCR CDR3. TCRdb called the multiplex PCR reads again in MiXCR, with one record for every CDR3 protein. The top ten hold around a sixth of the sample, which has about 500,000 distinct CDR3 sequences, 13% to 15% seen once. The CDR3 length is 14 residues. With 5 bases clipped from V and 8 bases from J, the junction kept 10 bases outside the gene matches. CDR1 is MNHEY and CDR2 is SVGEGT in the germline V gene.

The sample comprised blood. The chain combines TRBV6-2 or TRBV6-3 with TRBJ2-5; 8 nucleotides align to TRBD2. The source is a woman between 18 and 29 years old with Graves' hyperthyroidism. In nucleotides, the CDR3 is TGTGCCAGCAGTCCGACTAGCGCCCCGGCTACCCAGTACTTC. This translates into CASSPTSAPATQYF.